This T cell receptor beta chain was sequenced for a study of T cells after yellow fever vaccination. TCRdb reprocessed the 5' RACE reads with MiXCR, giving one entry per CDR3 protein. In the table there are fewer than 400,000 distinct CDR3 sequences, around 6.4% of which are singletons. Study-wide results and limits: Contaminating bulk clonotypes could be abundant in FACS-sorted repertoires.

The V gene's germline CDR1 is SGHAT and CDR2 FQNNGV. This CDR3 region has 14 residues. This clonotype has at least ten counts. Its target is unknown. Relative to the germline gene, one junction end is altered; a read error may explain this. This TCR came from a man in his thirties or forties who received the YFV17D yellow fever vaccine. Sequencing was performed on PBMCs, taken 5 days after the yellow fever booster vaccination. The V and J genes are TRBV11-2 and TRBJ2-5; D call uncertain. The CDR3 loop is CASSVDGWSETQYF. DNA of the CDR3: TGTGCCAGCAGCGTAGACGGCTGGAGCGAGACCCAGTACTTC.